These 32 T cell receptor beta chains share one sample of origin, sequenced in a study of CD8+ T cells in alopecia areata. Both peripheral blood and punch biopsies of lesional scalp skin were obtained from patients who had alopecia areata. RNA extraction was followed by reverse transcription into cDNA, which acted as the sequencing template. Sequenced by immunoSEQ multiplex PCR; TCRdb stores in-frame clones only, minus some. The sample has 10,000 to 15,000 clones, roughly 50% seen once. Sequenced material: skin. Receptors were obtained from a human donor with alopecia areata.

In its sample, this clone was seen a few times. J is TRBJ2-1 and V is TRBV4-1, with 9 bases that match TRBD1. Trimming took 1 base from V and 7 from J; bases not matched to a gene: 5. The CDR3 contains 15 residues. The germline CDR1 and CDR2 sequences are MGHRA and YSYEKL. The CDR3 DNA sequence: TGCGCCAGCAGCCAAGGGGTCGACAGGGGGAATGAGCAGTTCTTC. This encodes CASSQGVDRGNEQFF.

The J gene is TRBJ1-4, the V gene TRBV5-6; unclear D gene. V was shortened by 1 base and J by 4 bases, with 11 bases between the two germline ends. Looked up from germline, CDR1 is SGHDT and CDR2 is YYEEEE. This CDR3 contains 15 residues. CDR3 amino acids: CASSLKRTFNEKLFF. CDR3 bases: TGTGCCAGCAGCTTGAAGAGGACTTTTAATGAAAAACTGTTTTTT. The complete variable domain, with remaining parts taken from reference TRBV5-6 and TRBJ1-4, reads DAGVTQSPTHLIKTRGQQVTLRCSPKSGHDTVSWYQQALGQGPQFIFQYYEEEERQRGNFPDRFSGHQFPNYSSELNVNALLLGDSALYLCASSLKRTFNEKLFFGSGTQLSVL.

This clone was detected only once. V usage is TRBV6-1 and J usage is TRBJ2-6; D is undetermined. In germline, CDR1 is MNHNS, CDR2 SASEGT. The CDR3 is 11 residues long. This CDR3 is CASGGANVLTF. The CDR3 bases are TGTGCTTCTGGAGGGGCCAACGTCCTGACTTTC.

This clone was observed a handful of times. V gene TRBV23-1 combines with J gene TRBJ2-5; possibly TRBD2 for D (5 bases). TRBV23-1 is known as an ORF, though its function is uncertain. Deletions cut 0 bases from V and 1 base from J, with 12 bases between. The CDR3 extends over 16 amino acids. CDR3 sequence reads: CASSQSVARGQETQYF. DNA of the CDR3: TGCGCCAGCAGTCAATCTGTGGCACGGGGCCAAGAGACCCAGTACTTC.

The chain recombines TRBV4-1 with TRBJ1-5; the D gene is possibly TRBD1 (6 bases). Germline V gene data show CDR1 as MGHRA and CDR2 as YSYEKL. V shed 2 bases and J shed 6 bases, with 14 bases lying between them. The CDR3 length is 15 residues. CDR3 sequence reads: CASSQIGGIVQPQHF. CDR3 nucleotide sequence: TGCGCCAGCAGCCAAATAGGGGGGATTGTTCAGCCCCAGCATTTT.

The chain recombines TRBV7-2 with TRBJ2-1; D is unresolved. The CDR3 is made up of 16 amino acids. Trimming shortened V by 0 bases and J by 5 bases, and 14 bases separated the two germline ends. Germline assignment: CDR1 SGHTA and CDR2 FQGNSA. The CDR3 loop is CASSLAPQRPDNEQFF. CDR3 nucleotides: TGTGCCAGCAGCTTAGCGCCCCAGCGACCCGACAATGAGCAGTTCTTC.

This clone has just a few counts. The rearrangement links TRBV28 to TRBJ2-7; possibly TRBD1 or TRBD2 for D (6 bases each). CDR3 length: 16 amino acids. V lost 6 bases and J 3 bases, leaving 21 bases between the germline ends. Germline values: CDR1 MDHEN, CDR2 SYDVKM. The CDR3 sequence: CASSSTLTGRNYEQYF. CDR3 bases: TGTGCCAGCAGCTCCACTCTCACAGGGAGGAACTACGAGCAGTACTTC.

This clone was detected a few times. V gene TRBV11-2 combines with J gene TRBJ2-5; no firm D call. This CDR3 has 16 residues. Looked up from germline, CDR1 is SGHAT and CDR2 is FQNNGV. V was shortened by 3 bases and J by 2 bases, with 16 bases between the two germline ends. CDR3 sequence reads: CASSFRFGSQQETQYF. The CDR3 coding sequence is TGTGCCAGCAGCTTTCGGTTCGGGTCTCAACAAGAGACCCAGTACTTC.

The chain couples TRBV7-9 to TRBJ2-1; 12 nucleotides match TRBD2. Germline assignment: CDR1 SEHNR and CDR2 FQNEAQ (reference sequence). The ends lost 0 bases at V and 3 bases at J; junction bases unmatched: 6. This CDR3 comprises 18 residues. CDR3 amino acids: CASSLAPAGLAGYNEQFF. The CDR3 nucleotides are TGTGCCAGCAGCTTAGCCCCAGCGGGACTAGCGGGCTACAATGAGCAGTTCTTC.

This clone was seen a single time. CDR3 residues: CASSLAAGNTGELFF. Here the CDR3 DNA reads TGTGCCAGCAGCTTAGCGGCAGGGAACACCGGGGAGCTGTTTTTT. This chain uses TRBV7-2 with TRBJ2-2; D remains unclear. This CDR3 has 15 amino acids. The germline gives CDR1 SGHTA, CDR2 FQGNSA. The germline V and J ends were trimmed by 0 bases and 1 base, with 6 bases remaining between them.

The chain links TRBV2 to TRBJ1-4; TRBD1 matches at 8 bases. J lost 7 bases, V lost 6 bases, and 7 bases had no gene match. This CDR3 has 14 residues. CDR1 is SNHLY and CDR2 is FYNNEI in the germline V gene. This CDR3 reads CASRQQGGSEKLFF. For the CDR3, the DNA is TGTGCCAGCAGGCAACAGGGGGGAAGTGAAAAACTGTTTTTT. Looking up the rest from reference TRBV2 and TRBJ1-4 gives the full variable domain: EPEVTQTPSHQVTQMGQEVILRCVPISNHLYFYWYRQILGQKVEFLVSFYNNEISEKSEIFDDQFSVERPDGSNFTLKIRSTKLEDSAMYFCASRQQGGSEKLFFGSGTQLSVL.

The gene calls are TRBV11-3 and TRBJ2-1, with D maybe TRBD2 (6 bases). Trimming pared 4 bases from V and 0 bases from J, leaving 10 bases between. Germline lookup yields CDR1 SGHNT and CDR2 YENEEA. The CDR3 sequence is 15 residues long. Written as DNA, the CDR3 is TGTGCCAGCAGCTCCCGGGAGCGCTCCTACAATGAGCAGTTCTTC. The encoded protein is CASSSRERSYNEQFF.

This chain uses TRBV19 with TRBJ1-1, with 7 bases identical to TRBD1. Germline V gene sequence: CDR1 LNHDA, CDR2 SQIVND (reference sequence). V was pared by 7 bases and J by 10 bases, with 9 bases of the junction left unmatched. The CDR3 runs to 12 residues. CDR3 amino acids: CASITGAGGAFF. The CDR3 nucleotides read TGTGCCAGTATTACAGGGGCCGGTGGAGCTTTCTTT.

The CDR3 DNA reads as TGTGCCAGCAGGTATCTAGCGGCCAGCTCCTACGAGCAGTACTTC. It encodes CASRYLAASSYEQYF. J is TRBJ2-7 and V is TRBV2; 7 bases map to TRBD2. Germline V lookup: CDR1 SNHLY, CDR2 FYNNEI. Germline trimming cut 6 bases from V and 0 bases from J; bases unmatched to any gene: 8. The CDR3 is made up of 15 amino acids.

This clone was seen a single time. J is TRBJ1-4 and V is TRBV28, with D possibly matching TRBD1 (5 bases). V was shortened by 6 bases and J by 7 bases, with 15 bases between the two germline ends. The CDR3 consists of 14 residues. Germline-derived CDR1 and CDR2 are MDHEN and SYDVKM. The CDR3 coding sequence is TGTGCCAGCAGCAGGGATTTCCGAGGTGAAAAACTGTTTTTT. Translation: CASSRDFRGEKLFF.

This clone has more than one count but fewer than ten. The rearrangement joins TRBV7-9 to TRBJ2-1; no definite D call. From germline, CDR1 is SEHNR and CDR2 FQNEAQ (reference sequence). The CDR3 is 14 amino acids. V lost 5 bases and J 4 bases, leaving 12 bases between the germline ends. CDR3 DNA: TGTGCCAGCAGCATAGGTATTCGGTACAATGAGCAGTTCTTC. Translated: CASSIGIRYNEQFF. The full variable domain, rest sourced from reference TRBV7-9 and TRBJ2-1, is DTGVSQNPRHKITKRGQNVTFRCDPISEHNRLYWYRQTLGQGPEFLTYFQNEAQLEKSRLLSDRFSAERPKGSFSTLEIQRTEQGDSAMYLCASSIGIRYNEQFFGPGTRLTVL.

This clone appeared a few times. The chain recombines TRBV6-6 with TRBJ2-5; no reliable D call. This CDR3 has 12 residues. In germline, CDR1 is MNHNY, CDR2 SVGAGI (reference sequence). V gave up 5 bases and J gave up 2 bases, with 6 bases separating them. CDR3 in DNA: TGTGCCAGCAGTCCCGGTCAAGAGACCCAGTACTTC. This gives the protein CASSPGQETQYF.

This clone was counted a few times. The chain joins TRBV6-5 to TRBJ2-5; unclear D gene. Trimming left V 5 bases short and J 2 bases short, with 6 bases between. CDR1 is MNHEY and CDR2 is SVGAGI in the germline V gene. The CDR3 totals 12 residues. CDR3 sequence (DNA): TGTGCCAGCAGTCCCGGTCAAGAGACCCAGTACTTC. This translates into CASSPGQETQYF.

The chain carries TRBV7-9 and TRBJ1-5; D is unclear. V shed 2 bases and J shed 2 bases, with 7 bases lying between them. CDR1 is SEHNR, CDR2 FQNEAQ, per germline (reference sequence). CDR3 length: 14 amino acids. CDR3 bases: TGTGCCAGCAGCTTAAATGCGGGCAATCAGCCCCAGCATTTT. Translation gives CASSLNAGNQPQHF.

This clone appeared a few times. This chain uses TRBV5-6 with TRBJ2-7, with no clear D. The germline gives CDR1 SGHDT, CDR2 YYEEEE. V was pared by 1 base and J by 0 bases, with 11 bases between. The length of the CDR3 is 15 residues. This CDR3 is CASSLTPRSSYEQYF. In nucleotides, the CDR3 is TGTGCCAGCAGCTTGACACCCAGGAGCTCCTACGAGCAGTACTTC.

The chain joins TRBV7-2 to TRBJ2-7, with 9 bases that match TRBD2. The junction had 9 bases not matched to a gene; V was cut back by 5 bases and J by 4 bases. Per germline, CDR1 SGHTA and CDR2 FQGNSA. The CDR3 contains 15 residues. The CDR3 spells CASSQRAGGVYEQYF. Here the CDR3 DNA reads TGTGCCAGCAGCCAAAGGGCGGGAGGGGTATACGAGCAGTACTTC.

This clone showed up just once. The chain combines TRBV5-4 with TRBJ2-7, with D perhaps matching TRBD1 (7 bases). This CDR3 contains 15 residues. Trimming pared 4 bases from V and 0 bases from J, leaving 14 bases between. The germline V gene encodes CDR1 SGHNT and CDR2 YYREEE (reference sequence). Written as DNA, the CDR3 is TGTGCCAGCAGCACGCAGGGGGGATACTCCTACGAGCAGTACTTC. This sequence encodes CASSTQGGYSYEQYF.

The rearrangement uses TRBV7-9 and TRBJ1-3; a possible D gene is TRBD1 (6 bases). The CDR3 has 18 residues. Per the germline V gene, CDR1 is SEHNR and CDR2 is FQNEAQ (reference sequence). Trimming removed 4 bases from V and 0 bases from J, with 19 bases in between. The CDR3 sequence is CASSSPGRGGTSGNTIYF. CDR3 coding DNA: TGTGCCAGCAGCTCCCCCGGCCGAGGGGGGACCTCTGGAAACACCATATATTTT.

The rearrangement joins TRBV7-3 to TRBJ1-2, with D unclear. The germline CDR1 and CDR2 sequences are SGHTA and FQGTGA. The CDR3 runs 13 residues. V lost 5 bases and J 8 bases, leaving 15 bases between the germline ends. As DNA, the CDR3 is TGTGCCAGCAGCCCTTTCGAGAGTCGGGGCTACACCTTC. Amino acid sequence: CASSPFESRGYTF.

The chain couples TRBV7-2 to TRBJ2-7, with D possibly matching TRBD1 (5 bases). Trimming took off 0 bases at V and 2 bases at J, with 11 bases between the two ends. Germline values: CDR1 SGHTA, CDR2 FQGNSA. CDR3 length: 15 amino acids. CDR3 coding DNA: TGTGCCAGCAGCTTAGCGCCAGGGAAAGCCTACGAGCAGTACTTC. Its protein product is CASSLAPGKAYEQYF.

This rearrangement joins TRBV5-6 to TRBJ2-5, with D unresolved. Per the germline V gene, CDR1 is SGHDT and CDR2 is YYEEEE. There are 11 residues in the CDR3. The V and J ends lost 0 bases and 7 bases respectively, with 4 bases between them. The CDR3 reads CASSLELTQYF. The CDR3 bases are TGTGCCAGCAGCTTGGAATTGACCCAGTACTTC.

The chain recombines TRBV6-5 with TRBJ2-1; D may be TRBD1 or TRBD2 (6 bases each). Per germline, CDR1 MNHEY and CDR2 SVGAGI. This CDR3 comprises 15 residues. Between the trimmed V and J ends, which lost 7 bases and 6 bases, there was a span of 19 bases. The chain's CDR3 is CASNSRGLLGNEQFF. In nucleotides, the CDR3 is TGTGCCAGCAACTCTCGGGGGCTACTCGGCAATGAGCAGTTCTTC.

The chain combines TRBV28 with TRBJ1-5; D not resolved. Trimming stripped 7 bases from V and 2 bases from J, with 18 bases between. Germline assignment: CDR1 MDHEN and CDR2 SYDVKM. This CDR3 comprises 16 residues. The CDR3 protein is CASIGVREVGNQPQHF. The CDR3 bases are TGTGCCAGCATTGGGGTGAGGGAAGTAGGCAATCAGCCCCAGCATTTT.

The gene calls are TRBV7-6 and TRBJ1-1, with 9 positions matching TRBD1. From germline, CDR1 is SGHVS and CDR2 FNYEAQ. V lost 5 bases, J lost 11 bases, and 12 bases stayed unmatched. This CDR3 is built from 14 residues. CDR3 nucleotides: TGTGCCAGCAGCCCGATGACAGACAGGGGGACGGCTTTCTTT. Translation: CASSPMTDRGTAFF.

This clone counts as medium-sized. The chain links TRBV4-3 to TRBJ2-1; D gene uncertain. Germline V gene lookup returns CDR1 LGHNA and CDR2 YSLEER. CDR3 size: 15 residues. With 2 bases removed from V and 0 bases from J, the gap between germline ends came to 8 bases. In DNA form, the CDR3 reads TGCGCCAGCAGCCAACTTAGTACCTCCTACAATGAGCAGTTCTTC. Translating it yields CASSQLSTSYNEQFF.

This clone turned up a few times. The rearrangement joins TRBV2 to TRBJ2-1; 11 nucleotides match TRBD2. This CDR3 is built from 16 residues. Unmatched junction bases numbered 10, after V lost 7 bases and J lost 5 bases. Germline CDR1 reads SNHLY; CDR2 reads FYNNEI. The CDR3 DNA reads as TGTGCCAGCACTACTCCTCTAGCGGGGGGCCACAATGAGCAGTTCTTC. Amino acid sequence: CASTTPLAGGHNEQFF.

This chain uses TRBV5-1 with TRBJ2-2; D unresolved. The germline gives CDR1 SGHRS, CDR2 YFSETQ. V lost 4 bases and J lost 1, with 14 bases in between. The CDR3 length is 16 residues. DNA of the CDR3: TGCGCCAGCAGCCTGCACAGATCCCGGAACACCGGGGAGCTGTTTTTT. Its translation: CASSLHRSRNTGELFF.